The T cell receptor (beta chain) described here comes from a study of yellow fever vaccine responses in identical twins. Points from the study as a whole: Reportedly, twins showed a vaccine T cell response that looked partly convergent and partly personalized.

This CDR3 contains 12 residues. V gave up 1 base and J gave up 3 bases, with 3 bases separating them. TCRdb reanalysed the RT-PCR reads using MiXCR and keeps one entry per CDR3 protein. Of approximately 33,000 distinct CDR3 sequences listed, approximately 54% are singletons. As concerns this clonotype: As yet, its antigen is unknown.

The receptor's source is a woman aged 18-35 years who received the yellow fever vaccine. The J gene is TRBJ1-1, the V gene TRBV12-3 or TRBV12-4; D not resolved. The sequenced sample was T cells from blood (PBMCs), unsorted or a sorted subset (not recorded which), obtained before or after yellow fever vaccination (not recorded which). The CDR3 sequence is CASSLVYTEAFF. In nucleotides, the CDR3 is TGTGCCAGCAGTTTAGTGTACACTGAAGCTTTCTTT.